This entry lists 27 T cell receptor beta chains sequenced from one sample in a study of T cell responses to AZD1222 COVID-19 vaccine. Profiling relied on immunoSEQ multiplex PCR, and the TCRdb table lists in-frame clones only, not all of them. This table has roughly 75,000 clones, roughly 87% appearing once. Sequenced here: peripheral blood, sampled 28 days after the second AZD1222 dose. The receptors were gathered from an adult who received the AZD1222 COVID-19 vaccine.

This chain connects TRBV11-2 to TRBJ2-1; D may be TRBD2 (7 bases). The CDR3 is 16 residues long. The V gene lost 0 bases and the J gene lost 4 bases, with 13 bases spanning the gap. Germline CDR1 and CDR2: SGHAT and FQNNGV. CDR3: CASSLDGGGGYNEQFF. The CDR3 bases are TGTGCCAGCAGCTTAGATGGGGGCGGGGGATACAATGAGCAGTTCTTC.

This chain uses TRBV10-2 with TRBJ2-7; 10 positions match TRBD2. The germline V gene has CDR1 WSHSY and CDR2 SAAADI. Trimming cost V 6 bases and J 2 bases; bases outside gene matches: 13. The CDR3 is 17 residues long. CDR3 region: CASSRTLPGTSAYEQYF. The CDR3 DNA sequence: TGCGCCAGCAGCAGGACCTTACCCGGGACTAGCGCCTACGAGCAGTACTTC.

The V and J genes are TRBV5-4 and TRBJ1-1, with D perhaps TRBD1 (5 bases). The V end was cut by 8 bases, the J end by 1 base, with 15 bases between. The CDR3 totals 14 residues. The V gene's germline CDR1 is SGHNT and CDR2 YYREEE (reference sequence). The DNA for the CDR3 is TGTGCCAGTTCAAACAGTAGGGGGAACACTGAAGCTTTCTTT. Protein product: CASSNSRGNTEAFF.

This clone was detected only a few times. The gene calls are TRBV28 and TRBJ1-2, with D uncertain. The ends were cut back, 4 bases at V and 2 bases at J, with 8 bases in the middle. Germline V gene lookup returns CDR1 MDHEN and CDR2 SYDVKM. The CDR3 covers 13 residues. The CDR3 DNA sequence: TGTGCCAGCAGTTCCCCGGACAACTATGGCTACACCTTC. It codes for CASSSPDNYGYTF.

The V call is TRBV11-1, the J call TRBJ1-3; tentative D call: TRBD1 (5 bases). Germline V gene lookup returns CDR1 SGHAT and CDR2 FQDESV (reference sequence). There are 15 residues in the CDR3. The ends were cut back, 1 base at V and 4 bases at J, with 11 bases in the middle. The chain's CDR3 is CASSLGRTTGNTIYF. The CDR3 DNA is TGTGCCAGCAGCTTAGGTCGGACAACCGGAAACACCATATATTTT. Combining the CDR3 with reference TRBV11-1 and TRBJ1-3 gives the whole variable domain EAEVAQSPRYKITEKSQAVAFWCDPISGHATLYWYRQILGQGPELLVQFQDESVVDDSQLPKDRFSAERLKGVDSTLKIQPAELGDSAMYLCASSLGRTTGNTIYFGEGSWLTVV.

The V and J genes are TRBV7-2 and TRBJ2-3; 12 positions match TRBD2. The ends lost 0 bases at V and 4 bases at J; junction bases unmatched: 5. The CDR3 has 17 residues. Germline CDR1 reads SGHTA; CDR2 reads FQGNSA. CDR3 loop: CASSLALAGGQADTQYF. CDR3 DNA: TGTGCCAGCAGCTTAGCTCTAGCGGGGGGGCAGGCAGATACGCAGTATTTT.

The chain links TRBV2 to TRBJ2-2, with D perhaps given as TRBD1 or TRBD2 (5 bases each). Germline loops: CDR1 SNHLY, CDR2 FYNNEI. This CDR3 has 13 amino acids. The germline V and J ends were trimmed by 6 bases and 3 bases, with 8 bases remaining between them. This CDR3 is CASSGAHTGELFF. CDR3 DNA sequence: TGTGCCAGCAGCGGGGCCCACACCGGGGAGCTGTTTTTT.

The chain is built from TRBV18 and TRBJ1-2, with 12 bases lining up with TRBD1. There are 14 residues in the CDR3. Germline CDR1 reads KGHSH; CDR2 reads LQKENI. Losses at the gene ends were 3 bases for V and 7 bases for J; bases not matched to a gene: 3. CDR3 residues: CASSPGQGAAGYTF. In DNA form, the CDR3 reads TGTGCCAGCTCACCGGGACAGGGGGCGGCTGGCTACACCTTC. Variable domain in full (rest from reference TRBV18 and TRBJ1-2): NAGVMQNPRHLVRRRGQEARLRCSPMKGHSHVYWYRQLPEEGLKFMVYLQKENIIDESGMPKERFSAEFPKEGPSILRIQQVVRGDSAAYFCASSPGQGAAGYTFGSGTRLTVV.

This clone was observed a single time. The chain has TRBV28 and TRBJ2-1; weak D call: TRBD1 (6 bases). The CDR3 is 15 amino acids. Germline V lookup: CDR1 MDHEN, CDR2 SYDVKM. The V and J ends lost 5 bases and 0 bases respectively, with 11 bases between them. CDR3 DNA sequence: TGTGCCAGCAGTCGAGGGGGATCCTCCTACAATGAGCAGTTCTTC. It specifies CASSRGGSSYNEQFF. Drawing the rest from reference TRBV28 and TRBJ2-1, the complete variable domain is DVKVTQSSRYLVKRTGEKVFLECVQDMDHENMFWYRQDPGLGLRLIYFSYDVKMKEKGDIPEGYSVSREKKERFSLILESASTNQTSMYLCASSRGGSSYNEQFFGPGTRLTVL.

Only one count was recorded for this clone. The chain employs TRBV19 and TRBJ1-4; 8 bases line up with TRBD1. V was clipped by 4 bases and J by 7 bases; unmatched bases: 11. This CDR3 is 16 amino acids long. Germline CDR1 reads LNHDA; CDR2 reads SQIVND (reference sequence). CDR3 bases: TGTGCCAGTAGTAATCACAGGGGGACTGAAGGTGAAAAACTGTTTTTT. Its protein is CASSNHRGTEGEKLFF.

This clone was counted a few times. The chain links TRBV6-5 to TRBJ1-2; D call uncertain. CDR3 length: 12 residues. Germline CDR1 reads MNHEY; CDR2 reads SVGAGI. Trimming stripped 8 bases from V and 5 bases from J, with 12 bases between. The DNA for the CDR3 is TGTGCCAGCGAAGGTGGGAGTTATGGCTACACCTTC. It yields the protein CASEGGSYGYTF.

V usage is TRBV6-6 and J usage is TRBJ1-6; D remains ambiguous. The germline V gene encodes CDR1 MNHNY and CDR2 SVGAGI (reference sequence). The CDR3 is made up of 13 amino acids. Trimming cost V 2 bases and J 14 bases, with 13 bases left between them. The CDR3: CASSYQNAPTLHF. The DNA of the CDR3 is TGTGCCAGCAGTTACCAAAACGCCCCCACCCTCCACTTT.

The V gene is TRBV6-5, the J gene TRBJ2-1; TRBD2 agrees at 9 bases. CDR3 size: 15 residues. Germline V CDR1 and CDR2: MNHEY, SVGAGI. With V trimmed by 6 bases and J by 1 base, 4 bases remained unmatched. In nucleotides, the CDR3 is TGTGCCAGCAGACAAGCGGGGGGATCCTACAATGAGCAGTTCTTC. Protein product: CASRQAGGSYNEQFF.

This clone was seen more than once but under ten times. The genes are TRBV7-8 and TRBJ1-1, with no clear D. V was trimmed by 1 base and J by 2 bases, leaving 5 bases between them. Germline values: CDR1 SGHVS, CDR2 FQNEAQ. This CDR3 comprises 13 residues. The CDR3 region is CASSLVDNTEAFF. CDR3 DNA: TGTGCCAGCAGCTTAGTAGATAACACTGAAGCTTTCTTT.

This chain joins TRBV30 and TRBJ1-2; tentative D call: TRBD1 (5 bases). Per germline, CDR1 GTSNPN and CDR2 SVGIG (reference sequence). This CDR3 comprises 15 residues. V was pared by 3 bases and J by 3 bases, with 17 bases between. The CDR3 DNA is TGTGCCTGGAGGGACAAACGGAGGGCAGACTATGGCTACACCTTC. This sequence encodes CAWRDKRRADYGYTF.

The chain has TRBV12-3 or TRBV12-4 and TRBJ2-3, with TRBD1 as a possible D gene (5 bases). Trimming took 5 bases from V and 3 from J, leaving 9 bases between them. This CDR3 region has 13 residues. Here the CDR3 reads CASSTGQTDTQYF. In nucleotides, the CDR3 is TGTGCCAGCAGTACTGGACAAACAGATACGCAGTATTTT.

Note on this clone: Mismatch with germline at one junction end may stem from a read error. The CDR3 reads CASSEDGASGANVLTF. DNA of the CDR3: TGCGCCAGCAGCGAAGACGGTGCCTCTGGGGCCAACGTCCTGACTTTC. The rearrangement joins TRBV4-3 to TRBJ2-6; D gene unclear. The CDR3 spans 16 residues. Per the germline V gene, CDR1 is LGHNA and CDR2 is YSLEER.

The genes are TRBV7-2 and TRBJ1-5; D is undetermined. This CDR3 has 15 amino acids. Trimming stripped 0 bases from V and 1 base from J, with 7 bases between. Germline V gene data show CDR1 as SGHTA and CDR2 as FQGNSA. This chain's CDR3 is CASSLAVGSNQPQHF. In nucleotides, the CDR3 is TGTGCCAGCAGCTTAGCGGTCGGGAGCAATCAGCCCCAGCATTTT.

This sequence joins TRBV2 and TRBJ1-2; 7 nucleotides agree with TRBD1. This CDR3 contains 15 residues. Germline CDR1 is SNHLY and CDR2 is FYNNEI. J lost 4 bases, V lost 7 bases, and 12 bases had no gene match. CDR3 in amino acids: CASNIVPGQSYGYTF. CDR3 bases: TGTGCCAGCAATATAGTTCCGGGACAGAGCTATGGCTACACCTTC.

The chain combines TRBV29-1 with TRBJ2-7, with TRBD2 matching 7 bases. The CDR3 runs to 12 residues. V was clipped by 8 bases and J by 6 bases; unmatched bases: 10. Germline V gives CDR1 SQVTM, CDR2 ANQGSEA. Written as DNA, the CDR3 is TGCAGCACGGGCACGCCGGGGGGCGAGCAGTACTTC. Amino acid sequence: CSTGTPGGEQYF.

CDR3 in amino acids: CASSETGLRSPLHF. The CDR3 DNA sequence: TGTGCCAGCAGCGAGACAGGGTTGCGTTCACCCCTCCACTTT. The chain is built from TRBV6-5 and TRBJ1-6, with 7 bases matching TRBD1. The CDR3 spans 14 residues. Germline assignment: CDR1 MNHEY and CDR2 SVGAGI. Trimming removed 6 bases from V and 9 bases from J; junction bases left unmatched: 8.

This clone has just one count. The CDR3 region has the DNA TGTGCCTGGATTGAAACTGAAGCTTTCTTT. It encodes CAWIETEAFF. The chain couples TRBV30 to TRBJ1-1; D gene unclear. This CDR3 is built from 10 residues. Trimming left V 4 bases short and J 5 bases short, with 5 bases between. Germline V gene lookup returns CDR1 GTSNPN and CDR2 SVGIG (reference sequence).

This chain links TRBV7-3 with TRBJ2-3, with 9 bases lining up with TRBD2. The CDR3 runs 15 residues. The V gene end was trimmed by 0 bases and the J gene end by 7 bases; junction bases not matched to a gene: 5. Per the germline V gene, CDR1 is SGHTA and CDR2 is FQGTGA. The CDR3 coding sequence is TGTGCCAGCAGCTTAACTGCGGGGGGGCAGAATACGCAGTATTTT. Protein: CASSLTAGGQNTQYF.

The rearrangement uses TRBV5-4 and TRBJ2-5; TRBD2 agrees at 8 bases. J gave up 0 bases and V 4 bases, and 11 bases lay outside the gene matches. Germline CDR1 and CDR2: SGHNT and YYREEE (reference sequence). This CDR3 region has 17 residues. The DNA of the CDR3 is TGTGCCAGCAGCGCGACAAGACTAGCGAGTCACCAAGAGACCCAGTACTTC. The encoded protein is CASSATRLASHQETQYF.

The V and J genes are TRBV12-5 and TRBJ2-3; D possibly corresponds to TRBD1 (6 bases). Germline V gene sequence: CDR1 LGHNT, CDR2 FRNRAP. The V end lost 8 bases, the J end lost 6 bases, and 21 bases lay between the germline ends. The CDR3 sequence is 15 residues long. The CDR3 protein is CASRKNQGMTDTQYF. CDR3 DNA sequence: TGTGCTAGTCGAAAAAACCAGGGGATGACCGATACGCAGTATTTT.

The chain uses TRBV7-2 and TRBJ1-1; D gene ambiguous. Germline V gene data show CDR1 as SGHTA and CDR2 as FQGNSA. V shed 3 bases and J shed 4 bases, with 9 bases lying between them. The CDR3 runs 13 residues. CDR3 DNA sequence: TGTGCCAGCAGCTTCGAACGTTCCACTGAAGCTTTCTTT. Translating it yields CASSFERSTEAFF.

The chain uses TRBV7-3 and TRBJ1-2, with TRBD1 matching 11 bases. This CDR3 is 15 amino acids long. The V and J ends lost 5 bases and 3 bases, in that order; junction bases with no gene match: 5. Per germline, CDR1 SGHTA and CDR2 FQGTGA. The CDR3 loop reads CASSEGQGVHYGYTF. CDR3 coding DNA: TGTGCCAGCAGCGAGGGACAGGGGGTTCACTATGGCTACACCTTC.